This entry describes one T cell receptor beta chain. Its specificity is not known. The CDR3 runs to 15 residues. Germline V gives CDR1 SGHRS, CDR2 YFSETQ. Trimming took off 3 bases at V and 5 bases at J, with 16 bases between the two ends. For TCRbeta, the library was prepared with unique molecular identifiers. TCRdb redid the calling of the PCR reads with MiXCR, one entry per CDR3 protein. The table lists 55,000 to 90,000 distinct CDR3 sequences, just under 5% of them singletons. This sample was included in a study of T-cell reconstitution after alpha-beta-depleted transplantation in children. Study results and limitations: Expanded graft clones numbering several hundred reportedly gave rise to alpha-beta T cells about two months after transplant. It was surviving recipient T cells and thymic progenitors that gave some patients high TCRbeta diversity at day 60.

The source was PBMCs, mostly from graft donor cells, collected 180 days after TCRalphabeta/CD19-depleted stem cell transplant. The chain links TRBV5-1 to TRBJ2-3; D is perhaps TRBD1 or TRBD2 (6 bases each). The receptor was isolated from a boy younger than two who had a stem cell transplant for acute myeloid leukemia, so the T cells may come from the graft donor. CDR3 amino acids: CASSSGRGQEDTQYF. DNA of the CDR3: TGCGCCAGCAGCTCCGGACGGGGGCAGGAAGATACGCAGTATTTT.